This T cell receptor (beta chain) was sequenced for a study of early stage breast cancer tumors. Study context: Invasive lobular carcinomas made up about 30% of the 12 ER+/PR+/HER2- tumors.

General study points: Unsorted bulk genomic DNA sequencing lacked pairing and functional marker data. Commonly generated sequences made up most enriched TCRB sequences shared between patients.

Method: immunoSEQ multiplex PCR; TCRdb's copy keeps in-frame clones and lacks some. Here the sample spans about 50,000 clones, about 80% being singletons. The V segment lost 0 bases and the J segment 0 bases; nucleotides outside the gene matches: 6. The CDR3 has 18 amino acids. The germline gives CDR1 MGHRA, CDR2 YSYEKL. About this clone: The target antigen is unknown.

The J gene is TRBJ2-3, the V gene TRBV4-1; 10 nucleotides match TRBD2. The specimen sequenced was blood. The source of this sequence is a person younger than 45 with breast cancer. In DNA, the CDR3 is TGCGCCAGCAGCCAAGATCGAGGGACTAGCGATAGCACAGATACGCAGTATTTT. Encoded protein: CASSQDRGTSDSTDTQYF.